Following are 20 T cell receptor beta chains from one sample sequenced in a study of early T cells in non-severe SARS-CoV-2 infection. TCRdb analysed the 5' RACE reads with MiXCR anew, one entry per CDR3 protein. The top ten clones hold 3.5% to 5% of a sample with around 83,000 distinct CDR3 sequences, about 12% of them seen once. Sequencing was performed on whole blood, taken at baseline. These receptors were collected from an adult who was a healthcare worker with PCR-confirmed SARS-CoV-2 infection or an uninfected control (not recorded which).

V gene TRBV29-1 combines with J gene TRBJ2-5; 7 bases map to TRBD2. With 5 bases clipped from V and 5 bases from J, the junction kept 5 bases outside the gene matches. The CDR3 is 12 amino acids. Germline V lookup: CDR1 SQVTM, CDR2 ANQGSEA. The CDR3 DNA sequence: TGCAGCGTTCCAGCGGGGTCGGAGACCCAGTACTTC. It encodes CSVPAGSETQYF.

The chain employs TRBV20-1 and TRBJ2-3, with TRBD2 identical over 13 bases. V lost 5 bases to trimming and J lost 2 bases; unmatched junction nucleotides: 7. Per germline, CDR1 DFQATT and CDR2 SNEGSKA (reference sequence). The CDR3 has 16 amino acids. CDR3 bases: TGCAGTGCTTTAACCGGACTAGCGGGGGTCACAGATACGCAGTATTTT. Translated: CSALTGLAGVTDTQYF.

This clonotype was seen many times. The chain joins TRBV12-3 or TRBV12-4 to TRBJ2-2; 9 bases align to TRBD1. Trimming cost V 6 bases and J 4 bases; bases outside gene matches: 3. The CDR3 totals 14 residues. CDR3 loop: CASRRTGVTGELFF. Written as DNA, the CDR3 is TGTGCCAGCAGACGGACAGGGGTCACCGGGGAGCTGTTTTTT.

This clonotype has at least ten counts. The rearrangement uses TRBV7-8 and TRBJ2-1, with unresolved D. This CDR3 has 14 amino acids. Germline V gene data show CDR1 as SGHVS and CDR2 as FQNEAQ. V was cut by 7 bases and J by 0 bases, with 10 bases left in between. CDR3 residues: CASNRVSSYNEQFF. CDR3 sequence (DNA): TGTGCCAGCAACCGGGTTAGCTCCTACAATGAGCAGTTCTTC.

This clonotype was counted at least ten times. V and J are TRBV5-1 and TRBJ2-1; D might be TRBD2 (6 bases). V lost 4 bases and J 4 bases, leaving 15 bases between the germline ends. CDR3 length equals 15 residues. Germline CDR1 SGHRS, CDR2 YFSETQ. CDR3 DNA: TGCGCCAGCAGCCCCCTCAGCGGGTCATACAATGAGCAGTTCTTC. Encoded protein: CASSPLSGSYNEQFF.

This clonotype was detected only a few times. V and J are TRBV20-1 and TRBJ1-2; a possible D gene is TRBD1 (6 bases). Trimming removed 6 bases from V and 4 bases from J, with 18 bases in between. The CDR3 is 14 residues long. Germline V CDR1 and CDR2: DFQATT, SNEGSKA (reference sequence). The CDR3 bases are TGCAGTGCCAACCCGGGACAACCCGCCTATGGCTACACCTTC. Translating it yields CSANPGQPAYGYTF.

This clonotype came up a few times. This chain connects TRBV19 to TRBJ2-1; 9 bases match TRBD1. CDR1 is LNHDA, CDR2 SQIVND, per germline (reference sequence). V lost 2 bases, J lost 0 bases, and 2 bases stayed unmatched. The CDR3 totals 16 residues. This chain's CDR3 is CASSIMTGGSYNEQFF. In DNA, the CDR3 is TGTGCCAGTAGTATAATGACAGGGGGCTCCTACAATGAGCAGTTCTTC.

This rearrangement joins TRBV2 to TRBJ2-7, with 7 positions matching TRBD2. The V gene end was trimmed by 5 bases and the J gene end by 2 bases; junction bases not matched to a gene: 3. The V gene's germline CDR1 is SNHLY and CDR2 FYNNEI. The CDR3 is 13 amino acids. In nucleotides, the CDR3 is TGTGCCAGCAGTCTTAGCGGGCCCTACGAGCAGTACTTC. As protein: CASSLSGPYEQYF.

Only a few counts were recorded for this clonotype. The rearrangement links TRBV7-9 to TRBJ2-2, with 8 bases identical to TRBD1. Germline values: CDR1 SEHNR, CDR2 FQNEAQ (reference sequence). The CDR3 runs to 13 residues. Unmatched junction bases numbered 3, after V lost 5 bases and J lost 7 bases. CDR3 DNA: TGTGCCAGCAGCCCAGGACAGGGCGGGGAGCTGTTTTTT. Encoded protein: CASSPGQGGELFF.

This clonotype was detected only a few times. This sequence joins TRBV7-9 and TRBJ2-7; D uncertain. Germline CDR1 and CDR2: SEHNR and FQNEAQ (reference sequence). The CDR3 loop spans 14 amino acids. V lost 4 bases, J lost 0 bases, and 10 bases lay in between. The CDR3 spells CASSSRTASYEQYF. The CDR3 bases are TGTGCCAGCAGCTCCCGGACGGCCTCCTACGAGCAGTACTTC.

This clonotype came up a few times. The J gene is TRBJ2-4, the V gene TRBV15, with D perhaps given as TRBD1 or TRBD2 (7 bases each). This CDR3 spans 16 amino acids. Germline loops: CDR1 LNHNV, CDR2 YYDKDF (reference sequence). Trimming shortened V by 4 bases and J by 7 bases, and 20 bases separated the two germline ends. CDR3: CATSTGPTGEGNIQYF. The CDR3 nucleotides read TGTGCCACCAGCACCGGACCTACAGGGGAGGGGAACATTCAGTACTTC.

This clonotype was picked up a small number of times. CDR3 loop: CASSSVRGMGNTEAFF. CDR3 nucleotide sequence: TGTGCCAGCAGTTCAGTCCGGGGCATGGGTAACACTGAAGCTTTCTTT. The rearrangement joins TRBV12-3 or TRBV12-4 to TRBJ1-1, with D tentatively TRBD1 (5 bases). V lost 4 bases, J lost 2 bases, and 17 bases lay in between. The CDR3 covers 16 residues.

This clonotype occurred a few times. V and J are TRBV6-1 and TRBJ1-2; 8 bases agree with TRBD1. Unmatched junction bases numbered 7, after V lost 1 base and J lost 6 bases. Germline CDR1 reads MNHNS; CDR2 reads SASEGT. The CDR3 spans 15 residues. The CDR3 protein is CASSEEGDRRHGYTF. CDR3 nucleotides: TGTGCCAGCAGTGAAGAGGGGGACAGGAGACATGGCTACACCTTC.

A few counts support this clonotype. J is TRBJ2-5 and V is TRBV29-1; D is unresolved. Per germline, CDR1 SQVTM and CDR2 ANQGSEA. The CDR3 length is 12 residues. The V gene lost 4 bases and the J gene lost 1 base, with 7 bases spanning the gap. The CDR3 DNA follows: TGCAGCGTTGTGCTCAGCCAAGAGACCCAGTACTTC. Translation: CSVVLSQETQYF. Filled out from reference TRBV29-1 and TRBJ2-5, the complete variable domain reads SAVISQKPSRDICQRGTSLTIQCQVDSQVTMMFWYRQQPGQSLTLIATANQGSEATYESGFVIDKFPISRPNLTFSTLTVSNMSPEDSSIYLCSVVLSQETQYFGPGTRLLVL.

The CDR3 reads CSASLGGYRTEAFF. CDR3 DNA: TGCAGTGCTTCTCTTGGGGGGTACCGCACTGAAGCTTTCTTT. V usage is TRBV20-1 and J usage is TRBJ1-1; weak D call: TRBD1 (5 bases). The CDR3 runs to 14 residues. Germline V gene data show CDR1 as DFQATT and CDR2 as SNEGSKA (reference sequence). V was clipped by 5 bases and J by 4 bases, with 17 bases between them.

The chain combines TRBV12-3 or TRBV12-4 with TRBJ2-1, with TRBD1 identical over 8 bases. CDR3 length: 15 amino acids. V lost 6 bases to trimming and J lost 8 bases; unmatched junction nucleotides: 12. CDR3 DNA sequence: TGTGCCAGCAGAAGACAGGGGAGTAGGGTCGATGAGCAGTTCTTC. Residues: CASRRQGSRVDEQFF.

This clonotype has ten or more counts. V is TRBV7-8 and J is TRBJ2-2; 13 bases are a match to TRBD2. CDR1 is SGHVS and CDR2 is FQNEAQ in the germline V gene. V was clipped by 2 bases and J by 6 bases; unmatched bases: 12. This CDR3 contains 19 residues. In DNA, the CDR3 is TGTGCCAGCAGCTTACACAGGGGCTCCACTAGCGGGAGGGCCGGGGAGCTGTTTTTT. Its protein is CASSLHRGSTSGRAGELFF.

The chain combines TRBV10-3 with TRBJ2-7, with 8 bases lining up with TRBD1. CDR1 ENHRY and CDR2 SYGVKD come from the germline V gene. J lost 5 bases, V lost 4 bases, and 10 bases had no gene match. CDR3 length equals 15 residues. CDR3 nucleotides: TGTGCCATCAGTGTAGTCGGACAGGGTGAAAACGAGCAGTACTTC. Its translation: CAISVVGQGENEQYF.

The V call is TRBV3-1, the J call TRBJ1-1; 8 nucleotides line up with TRBD1. Germline values: CDR1 LGHDT, CDR2 YNNKEL (reference sequence). V gave up 3 bases and J gave up 0 bases; unmatched junction bases: 3. CDR3 size: 15 residues. CDR3 nucleotides: TGTGCCAGCAGCCAGGGGACAGGTATGAACACTGAAGCTTTCTTT. The encoded protein is CASSQGTGMNTEAFF.

Ten or more counts support this clonotype. The rearrangement links TRBV5-1 to TRBJ1-1; D uncertain. This CDR3 has 14 amino acids. Germline-derived CDR1 and CDR2 are SGHRS and YFSETQ. V was cut by 0 bases and J by 0 bases, with 6 bases left in between. The CDR3 sequence: CASSLEAMNTEAFF. The DNA for the CDR3 is TGCGCCAGCAGCTTGGAGGCCATGAACACTGAAGCTTTCTTT. Variable domain in full (rest from reference TRBV5-1 and TRBJ1-1): KAGVTQTPRYLIKTRGQQVTLSCSPISGHRSVSWYQQTPGQGLQFLFEYFSETQRNKGNFPGRFSGRQFSNSRSEMNVSTLELGDSALYLCASSLEAMNTEAFFGQGTRLTVV.